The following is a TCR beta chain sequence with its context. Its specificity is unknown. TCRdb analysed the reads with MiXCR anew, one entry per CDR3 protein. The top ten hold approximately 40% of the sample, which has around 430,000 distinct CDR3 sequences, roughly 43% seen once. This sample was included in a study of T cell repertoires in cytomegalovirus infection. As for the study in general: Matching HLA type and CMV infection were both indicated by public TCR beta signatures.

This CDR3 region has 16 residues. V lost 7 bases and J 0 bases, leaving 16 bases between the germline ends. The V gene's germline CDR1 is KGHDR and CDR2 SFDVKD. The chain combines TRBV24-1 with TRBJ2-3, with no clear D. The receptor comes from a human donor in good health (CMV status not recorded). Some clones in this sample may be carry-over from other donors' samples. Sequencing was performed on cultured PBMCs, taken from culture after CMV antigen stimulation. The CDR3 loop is CATRSSDLSSTDTQYF. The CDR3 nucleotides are TGTGCCACCAGGTCCTCGGACCTATCTAGCACAGATACGCAGTATTTT.